The TCR beta chain described here comes from a study of post-analysis software for immune sequencing data. In the study overall: In terms of disease course, relapsing-remitting, secondary progressive and progressive-relapsing multiple sclerosis were included.

Between the trimmed V and J ends, which lost 3 bases and 4 bases, there was a span of 16 bases. This CDR3 region has 15 residues. CDR1 is SGDLS and CDR2 is YYNGEE in the germline V gene. Study-level points and caveats: Compared with controls, patients showed significantly lower normalized Chao1 diversity. When patients were compared with controls, a handful of TRBV segments were more frequent, TRBV5-6, TRBV5-1 and TRBV20-1 among them. With F measure, samples from one preparation batch clustered together strongly.

Sequencing libraries made from TCR beta cDNA carried unique molecular identifiers. Researchers reported some 500,000 cDNA molecules coming from 1 to 10 million T cells. TCRdb itself ran the PCR reads through MiXCR, one entry per CDR3 protein. The sample contains hundreds of thousands of distinct CDR3 sequences, roughly three fifths of which appear only once. With regard to this clonotype: Its antigen is undetermined.

The sequencing input was blood. V usage is TRBV9 and J usage is TRBJ1-2; possibly TRBD1 for D (5 bases). This sequence was found in a girl aged 2-10 years with multiple sclerosis. The CDR3 nucleotides are TGTGCCAGCAGCGCCGAATCGACAGTACTCTATGGCTACACCTTC. Residues: CASSAESTVLYGYTF.